The sample holds a few counts of the clone carrying this TCR beta chain. This CDR3 has 12 residues. V shed 5 bases and J shed 7 bases, with 6 bases lying between them. CDR1 SGHAT and CDR2 FQNNGV come from the germline V gene. Seattle's cohort entered during active infection and was followed longitudinally. Per the study methods: The authors estimated nucleated cell counts from reference gene primer amplification. The table came from immunoSEQ multiplex PCR; TCRdb's copy has only in-frame clones and leaves some out. V and J calls and clone size are given by that table; D and trimming were obtained from the DNA. The repertoire holds about 370,000 clones, about 90% seen once, with 2.5% to 3.5% in the top ten. This entry belongs to a study of blood T cell repertoires in COVID-19. About the study: Material from acute and convalescent COVID-19 was sourced from the United States, Italy and Spain. Sources were T cells, B-cell-depleted T cells, or PBMCs; the material itself was cDNA or gDNA.

The J gene is TRBJ1-6, the V gene TRBV11-2; D is unclear. Specimen: peripheral blood. This sequence was found in a woman in her 30s with COVID-19, enrolled during active disease. The DNA for the CDR3 is TGTGCCAGCAGCCAGGTGAATTCACCCCTCCACTTT. It yields the protein CASSQVNSPLHF. The entire variable domain, with the rest obtained from reference TRBV11-2 and TRBJ1-6, is as follows: EAGVAQSPRYKIIEKRQSVAFWCNPISGHATLYWYQQILGQGPKLLIQFQNNGVVDDSQLPKDRFSAERLKGVDSTLKIQPAKLEDSAVYLCASSQVNSPLHFGNGTRLTVT.